The source of this T cell receptor (beta chain) is a study of control samples from healthy donors and cancer patients. TCRdb's copy holds only in-frame clones and misses some; the assay was immunoSEQ multiplex PCR. In the table there are about 150,000 clones, about nine tenths of which are singletons. This clone was recorded only once. Trimming took off 1 base at V and 6 bases at J, with 9 bases between the two ends. This CDR3 is built from 13 residues. The specimen sequenced was blood. The rearrangement links TRBV12-3 or TRBV12-4 to TRBJ1-1; no firm D call. The sequence was collected from a young man in good health. CDR3 sequence: CASSLGRVAEAFF. The CDR3, as DNA: TGTGCCAGCAGTTTAGGCAGAGTCGCTGAAGCTTTCTTT.